This T cell receptor beta chain was observed in a study of blood T cell repertoires in COVID-19. Turning to the study itself: Spain, Italy and the United States supplied samples that represented acute and convalescent COVID-19. PBMCs, B-cell-depleted T cells, or T cells were the source of the cDNA or gDNA that made up the material.

The CDR3 is 15 amino acids. CDR1 is LGHDT, CDR2 YNNKEL, per germline (reference sequence). V dropped 4 bases and J dropped 6; count of bases not matched to a gene: 11. Original methodology: Reference gene primer amplification yielded estimated nucleated cell counts. Sequencing was performed with immunoSEQ multiplex PCR; in TCRdb, only in-frame clones are kept and a portion is missing. The V and J calls and clone size come from that table; D and trimming were worked out from the DNA. This table has tens of thousands of clones, around 88% appearing once. The source is a man over 45 with active COVID-19. V and J are TRBV3-1 (or the pseudogene TRBV3-2) and TRBJ2-7; 8 bases align to TRBD2. Material for sequencing was peripheral blood. CDR3 in amino acids: CASSRRPGLDAEQYF. CDR3 sequence (DNA): TGTGCCAGCAGCCGGCGTCCGGGACTAGACGCCGAGCAGTACTTC.